The 29 T cell receptor beta chains below come from one sample, sequenced in a study of T-cell memory formation after mild COVID-19 (dated by TCRdb to the early 2020s). To prepare the library, 5' RACE was applied. The listed sequencing device is Illumina NovaSeq 6000. Using fastp at Q25 and MiXCR, TCRdb reprocessed the public reads and kept productive beta chains. Rows with one shared CDR3 protein collapse into an entry with the most common genes and DNA. The sample has over 500,000 distinct CDR3 sequences on record, approximately 15% of them singletons. Jointly, the top ten make up less than 10% of the sample. Sequenced material: PBMCs or a T cell subset sorted from them (not recorded which). These receptor sequences come from an adult woman who had mild COVID-19 (a few samples of this study predate the infection). The sample titles of this study are shuffled in the database, so cell type and time point are left out; the donor was told from shared clones.

This clonotype showed up just a few times. The rearrangement joins TRBV7-3 to TRBJ2-1; 8 nucleotides agree with TRBD2. This CDR3 comprises 16 residues. The J segment lost 0 bases and the V segment lost 5 bases, leaving 6 bases of the junction unmatched. CDR1 is SGHTA and CDR2 is FQGTGA in the germline V gene. The CDR3 protein is CASSQTSGGSYNEQFF. DNA of the CDR3: TGTGCCAGCAGCCAAACTAGCGGAGGCTCCTACAATGAGCAGTTCTTC.

This clonotype occurred a few times. This sequence joins TRBV7-3 and TRBJ2-5; 8 bases are a match to TRBD2. Trimming removed 4 bases from V and 2 bases from J; junction bases left unmatched: 9. Germline lookup yields CDR1 SGHTA and CDR2 FQGTGA. The CDR3 is 16 amino acids. The DNA for the CDR3 is TGTGCCAGCAGCTACGGACAGCCGGGGGGGCAAGAGACCCAGTACTTC. Its protein product is CASSYGQPGGQETQYF.

This chain uses TRBV7-9 with TRBJ1-5; D ambiguous. Germline CDR1 SEHNR, CDR2 FQNEAQ (reference sequence). The CDR3 spans 14 residues. V shed 1 base and J shed 3 bases, with 7 bases lying between them. The CDR3 DNA reads as TGTGCCAGCAGCTTAGTTTCAGACAATCAGCCCCAGCATTTT. The encoded protein is CASSLVSDNQPQHF. The full variable domain, in which reference TRBV7-9 and TRBJ1-5 provide the parts outside the CDR3, is DTGVSQNPRHKITKRGQNVTFRCDPISEHNRLYWYRQTLGQGPEFLTYFQNEAQLEKSRLLSDRFSAERPKGSFSTLEIQRTEQGDSAMYLCASSLVSDNQPQHFGDGTRLSIL.

The chain carries TRBV20-1 and TRBJ2-6; unclear D gene. This CDR3 has 14 amino acids. Germline V gives CDR1 DFQATT, CDR2 SNEGSKA (reference sequence). V gave up 1 base and J gave up 0 bases, with 4 bases separating them. CDR3 nucleotide sequence: TGCAGTGCTAGAGCAAACTCTGGGGCCAACGTCCTGACTTTC. This gives the protein CSARANSGANVLTF.

This chain joins TRBV6-5 and TRBJ2-1, with TRBD2 matching 9 bases. Unmatched junction bases numbered 7, after V lost 6 bases and J lost 7 bases. The CDR3 totals 14 residues. Germline V CDR1 and CDR2: MNHEY, SVGAGI. Here the CDR3 reads CASRVAGVANEQFF. CDR3 DNA: TGTGCCAGCAGAGTAGCGGGAGTTGCGAATGAGCAGTTCTTC.

This clonotype was detected only a few times. The chain combines TRBV2 with TRBJ1-4; no definite D call. There are 15 residues in the CDR3. Germline V lookup: CDR1 SNHLY, CDR2 FYNNEI. V lost 3 bases to trimming and J lost 4 bases, with 12 bases between them. This CDR3 reads CASSDRTPVNEKLFF. For the CDR3, the DNA is TGTGCCAGCAGTGATCGAACACCCGTTAATGAAAAACTGTTTTTT.

V usage is TRBV7-2 and J usage is TRBJ1-3, with 11 positions matching TRBD1. This CDR3 comprises 14 residues. The germline CDR1 and CDR2 sequences are SGHTA and FQGNSA. Trimming cost V 5 bases and J 8 bases; bases outside gene matches: 5. CDR3 in amino acids: CASSTDRGLYTIYF. The CDR3 DNA follows: TGTGCCAGCAGCACGGACAGGGGGCTATACACCATATATTTT.

This clonotype appeared a few times. The DNA of the CDR3 is TGTGCCAGCAGCCGACAGACATCCTACGAGCAGTACTTC. The encoded protein is CASSRQTSYEQYF. The chain couples TRBV3-1 to TRBJ2-7, with D perhaps matching TRBD1 (5 bases). The CDR3 totals 13 residues. Trimming stripped 4 bases from V and 1 base from J, with 8 bases between. Germline assignment: CDR1 LGHDT and CDR2 YNNKEL (reference sequence).

The J gene is TRBJ2-5, the V gene TRBV29-1; TRBD1 matches at 10 bases. CDR1 SQVTM and CDR2 ANQGSEA come from the germline V gene. The CDR3 covers 15 residues. The trim removed 5 bases at V and 5 bases at J, leaving 11 bases unmatched. The CDR3, as DNA: TGCAGCGTTAAAAGGGGGACAGGGGCAATCGAGACCCAGTACTTC. This encodes CSVKRGTGAIETQYF.

CDR3 sequence: CASSLNPEQTIVGANVLTF. DNA for the CDR3: TGCGCCAGCAGCTTGAATCCCGAACAGACGATCGTAGGGGCCAACGTCCTGACTTTC. This chain connects TRBV5-1 to TRBJ2-6; no clear D. Looked up from germline, CDR1 is SGHRS and CDR2 is YFSETQ. This CDR3 spans 19 amino acids. Trimming left V 1 base short and J 4 bases short, with 21 bases between.

The chain links TRBV6-1 to TRBJ1-4; D is undetermined. Looked up from germline, CDR1 is MNHNS and CDR2 is SASEGT. The ends were cut back, 2 bases at V and 5 bases at J, with 9 bases in the middle. This CDR3 comprises 14 residues. The CDR3 loop is CASSEFWRNEKLFF. The CDR3 nucleotides read TGTGCCAGCAGTGAATTTTGGCGGAATGAAAAACTGTTTTTT.

The sample holds a few counts of this clonotype. The chain is built from TRBV15 and TRBJ1-6; no definite D call. From germline, CDR1 is LNHNV and CDR2 YYDKDF (reference sequence). The CDR3 covers 12 residues. With 0 bases removed from V and 10 bases from J, the gap between germline ends came to 4 bases. This CDR3 reads CATSRDPSPLHF. The DNA of the CDR3 is TGTGCCACCAGCAGAGATCCCTCACCCCTCCACTTT.

There are a few counts of this clonotype. CDR3 in amino acids: CASSLTTGNTEAFF. In nucleotides, the CDR3 is TGCGCCAGCAGCTTGACCACAGGGAACACTGAAGCTTTCTTT. The chain links TRBV5-1 to TRBJ1-1, with D tentatively TRBD1 (5 bases). This CDR3 spans 14 amino acids. Germline lookup yields CDR1 SGHRS and CDR2 YFSETQ. The V end lost 1 base, the J end lost 1 base, and 8 bases lay between the germline ends.

The sample holds a few counts of this clonotype. This chain uses TRBV30 with TRBJ1-1; TRBD1 agrees at 7 bases. CDR1 and CDR2 (germline): GTSNPN, SVGIG (reference sequence). This CDR3 has 13 residues. Trimming cost V 4 bases and J 0 bases; bases outside gene matches: 2. CDR3 bases: TGTGCCTGGACGGGACAGCTGAACACTGAAGCTTTCTTT. This gives the protein CAWTGQLNTEAFF.

This rearrangement joins TRBV5-1 to TRBJ2-5; D is possibly TRBD1 or TRBD2 (5 bases each). The ends were cut back, 3 bases at V and 3 bases at J, with 15 bases in the middle. CDR1 and CDR2 from the germline V gene are SGHRS and YFSETQ. The CDR3 has 15 amino acids. CDR3 loop: CASSYRDPVEETQYF. The DNA for the CDR3 is TGCGCCAGCAGCTACCGGGACCCCGTGGAAGAGACCCAGTACTTC.

The chain has TRBV6-6 and TRBJ2-4; D could derive from TRBD1 or TRBD2 (6 bases each). CDR3 length: 16 residues. Trimming pared 2 bases from V and 1 base from J, leaving 12 bases between. The germline gives CDR1 MNHNY, CDR2 SVGAGI (reference sequence). CDR3 nucleotides: TGTGCCAGCAGTTACGCTCGGGGGCAGGCCAAAAACATTCAGTACTTC. This codes for CASSYARGQAKNIQYF.

This clonotype appeared a few times. The chain recombines TRBV12-3 or TRBV12-4 with TRBJ1-3; a weak D match, TRBD1 (6 bases). The CDR3 spans 13 residues. Trimming took off 6 bases at V and 6 bases at J, with 12 bases between the two ends. The chain's CDR3 is CASRPTGTNTIYF. DNA of the CDR3: TGTGCCAGCAGACCCACAGGGACAAACACCATATATTTT.

This clonotype was detected a few times. The chain combines TRBV12-3 or TRBV12-4 with TRBJ1-5; D not resolved. CDR3 length: 14 amino acids. The V end lost 0 bases, the J end lost 0 bases, and 3 bases lay between the germline ends. The CDR3 bases are TGTGCCAGCAGTTTAGCGCGTAGCAATCAGCCCCAGCATTTT. Encoded protein: CASSLARSNQPQHF.

The genes are TRBV3-1 and TRBJ2-5, with 13 bases aligning to TRBD2. The V segment lost 3 bases and the J segment 4 bases; nucleotides outside the gene matches: 14. Germline lookup yields CDR1 LGHDT and CDR2 YNNKEL (reference sequence). This CDR3 is 19 amino acids long. The CDR3 is CASSQLPGTSGEWVETQYF. The DNA of the CDR3 is TGTGCCAGCAGCCAGCTCCCCGGGACTAGCGGGGAGTGGGTAGAGACCCAGTACTTC.

This clonotype has just a few counts. V gene TRBV18 combines with J gene TRBJ2-7; 10 nucleotides line up with TRBD1. J was trimmed by 4 bases and V by 3 bases; bases with no gene match: 9. From germline, CDR1 is KGHSH and CDR2 LQKENI. The CDR3 runs 16 residues. The CDR3 nucleotides read TGTGCCAGCTCACCTTCGACAGGGGGCCTCTTTTACGAGCAGTACTTC. Protein: CASSPSTGGLFYEQYF.

Concerning this clonotype: Being one base from a much bigger clone, this may be a read error. V usage is TRBV5-1 and J usage is TRBJ2-1; tentatively, D is TRBD1 (7 bases). This CDR3 region has 15 residues. Germline CDR1 and CDR2: SGHRS and YFSETQ. CDR3 sequence: CARSLDGGQNNEQFF. Written as DNA, the CDR3 is TGCGCCAGAAGCTTGGACGGGGGACAGAACAATGAGCAGTTCTTC.

This clonotype was counted between two and nine times. The gene calls are TRBV27 and TRBJ2-7; 7 bases fit TRBD1. Germline V gene data show CDR1 as MNHEY and CDR2 as SMNVEV (reference sequence). The CDR3 has 15 residues. V gave up 6 bases and J gave up 4 bases; unmatched junction bases: 12. CDR3 amino acids: CASSHQGTAPYEQYF. The DNA of the CDR3 is TGTGCCAGCAGCCACCAAGGGACAGCTCCGTACGAGCAGTACTTC.

CDR3 in amino acids: CASSLSSRAYNEQFF. The CDR3 DNA reads TGTGCCAGCAGTTTATCTAGTCGGGCCTACAATGAGCAGTTCTTC. This chain links TRBV12-3 or TRBV12-4 with TRBJ2-1; D is unclear. CDR3 length: 15 residues. Trimming removed 2 bases from V and 2 bases from J, with 10 bases in between.

This chain links TRBV7-9 with TRBJ2-7; 11 nucleotides align to TRBD2. CDR3 length: 14 amino acids. The trim removed 7 bases at V and 4 bases at J, leaving 6 bases unmatched. Germline CDR1 is SEHNR and CDR2 is FQNEAQ (reference sequence). CDR3 in DNA: TGTGCCAGCACCACTAGCGGGAGTGATTACGAGCAGTACTTC. As protein: CASTTSGSDYEQYF. The full variable domain, its missing parts supplied by reference TRBV7-9 and TRBJ2-7, is DTGVSQNPRHKITKRGQNVTFRCDPISEHNRLYWYRQTLGQGPEFLTYFQNEAQLEKSRLLSDRFSAERPKGSFSTLEIQRTEQGDSAMYLCASTTSGSDYEQYFGPGTRLTVT.

This clonotype has more than one count but fewer than ten. The rearrangement links TRBV24-1 to TRBJ2-1, with TRBD2 matching over 7 bases. The trim removed 1 base at V and 7 bases at J, leaving 3 bases unmatched. CDR3 length: 14 residues. Germline V lookup: CDR1 KGHDR, CDR2 SFDVKD. As DNA, the CDR3 is TGTGCCACCAGTGATTTCACTAGCGCTAATGAGCAGTTCTTC. Residues: CATSDFTSANEQFF.

The chain links TRBV7-9 to TRBJ2-1, with TRBD2 matching over 12 bases. V gave up 5 bases and J gave up 4 bases; unmatched junction bases: 6. Germline V gives CDR1 SEHNR, CDR2 FQNEAQ (reference sequence). The CDR3 loop spans 16 amino acids. The CDR3 region is CASSTTSGGTYNEQFF. The CDR3 region has the DNA TGTGCCAGCAGCACAACTAGCGGGGGGACTTACAATGAGCAGTTCTTC.

In its sample, this clonotype was seen a few times. The chain uses TRBV6-5 and TRBJ2-2; D gene uncertain. The CDR3 has 15 residues. The germline V and J ends were trimmed by 6 bases and 0 bases, with 11 bases remaining between them. Germline V lookup: CDR1 MNHEY, CDR2 SVGAGI. The CDR3 DNA sequence: TGTGCCAGCAGCCGCCCAGCCGCGAACACCGGGGAGCTGTTTTTT. It codes for CASSRPAANTGELFF.

This clonotype was observed a handful of times. This chain joins TRBV29-1 and TRBJ1-1; D is perhaps TRBD1 (5 bases). The germline V gene encodes CDR1 SQVTM and CDR2 ANQGSEA. V was shortened by 3 bases and J by 3 bases, with 11 bases between the two germline ends. The CDR3 covers 13 residues. In nucleotides, the CDR3 is TGCAGCGTTGACGGGGCAGTCCACACTGAAGCTTTCTTT. The encoded protein is CSVDGAVHTEAFF. Combining the CDR3 with reference TRBV29-1 and TRBJ1-1 gives the whole variable domain SAVISQKPSRDICQRGTSLTIQCQVDSQVTMMFWYRQQPGQSLTLIATANQGSEATYESGFVIDKFPISRPNLTFSTLTVSNMSPEDSSIYLCSVDGAVHTEAFFGQGTRLTVV.

This clonotype occurred a few times. The chain combines TRBV2 with TRBJ1-3, with 7 bases matching TRBD1. The CDR3 contains 14 residues. Germline V CDR1 and CDR2: SNHLY, FYNNEI. V dropped 0 bases and J dropped 5; count of bases not matched to a gene: 1. The DNA for the CDR3 is TGTGCCAGCAGTGAAGCGGGACAGCGAAACACCATATATTTT. Protein: CASSEAGQRNTIYF.